This passage covers 13 T cell receptor beta chains from one sample sequenced in a study of identical twins. TCRdb reprocessed the 5' RACE reads with MiXCR, giving one entry per CDR3 protein. The table records 1.5 million to 2 million distinct CDR3 sequences, roughly a third of them present only once. Sequencing input: cord blood. All receptors derive from a newborn girl in good health.

Regarding this clonotype: A read error may be the cause here, since a much bigger clone is one base away. J is TRBJ2-7 and V is TRBV28, with D uncertain. The ends were cut back, 3 bases at V and 2 bases at J, with 11 bases in the middle. Germline lookup yields CDR1 MDHEN and CDR2 SYDVKM. There are 14 residues in the CDR3. The CDR3 sequence: CASSFHRHPYEQYF. CDR3 in DNA: TGTGCCAGCAGTTTTCATCGGCACCCCTACGAGCAGTACTTC.

Only one count was recorded for this clonotype. The V call is TRBV12-3 or TRBV12-4, the J call TRBJ2-5, with D unresolved. The CDR3 runs to 15 residues. Trimming took 1 base from V and 11 from J, leaving 20 bases between them. The CDR3 reads CASSLGAPSYNEQYF. The CDR3 coding sequence is TGTGCCAGCAGTTTAGGAGCGCCATCCTACAATGAGCAGTACTTC.

The chain has TRBV12-3 or TRBV12-4 and TRBJ2-1; 11 bases are shared with TRBD2. The CDR3 loop spans 13 amino acids. The J segment lost 8 bases and the V segment lost 4 bases, leaving 1 base of the junction unmatched. CDR3 sequence (DNA): TGTGCCAGCAGTTCACTAGCGGGGGATGAGCAGTTCTTC. Protein: CASSSLAGDEQFF.

This CDR3 is CASADGGPTYNEQFF. DNA for the CDR3: TGTGCCAGCGCAGACGGGGGCCCCACGTACAATGAGCAGTTCTTC. V is TRBV12-3 or TRBV12-4 and J is TRBJ2-1, with D tentatively TRBD1 or TRBD2 (6 bases each). V lost 8 bases and J 4 bases, leaving 18 bases between the germline ends. This CDR3 has 15 amino acids.

This clonotype occurred a few times. This chain joins TRBV20-1 and TRBJ2-7, with 7 bases matching TRBD2. Germline CDR1 is DFQATT and CDR2 is SNEGSKA (reference sequence). This CDR3 has 15 amino acids. After removal of 0 bases from V and 4 bases from J, the junction contained 9 bases not matched to a gene. The chain's CDR3 is CSARDAGTKPYEQYF. The DNA of the CDR3 is TGCAGTGCTAGAGATGCCGGGACTAAGCCTTACGAGCAGTACTTC.

CDR3 coding DNA: TGTGCCAGCAGGGGACCGGGACGGAGTAATGAAAAACTGTTTTTT. Its translation is CASRGPGRSNEKLFF. The J gene is TRBJ1-4, the V gene TRBV6-5; possible D gene TRBD1, 5 bases. Trimming removed 6 bases from V and 4 bases from J, with 15 bases in between. The germline CDR1 and CDR2 sequences are MNHEY and SVGAGI. The CDR3 length is 15 residues.

This clonotype was picked up a small number of times. The J gene is TRBJ2-1, the V gene TRBV20-1; D is uncertain. The V end lost 3 bases, the J end lost 6 bases, and 15 bases lay between the germline ends. The germline CDR1 and CDR2 sequences are DFQATT and SNEGSKA (reference sequence). There are 14 residues in the CDR3. CDR3 in DNA: TGCAGTGCTAGTCTGGGCCCAAGGATCAATGAGCAGTTCTTC. It codes for CSASLGPRINEQFF.

This clonotype has ten or more counts. V is TRBV5-1 and J is TRBJ1-1, with D uncertain. CDR1 is SGHRS, CDR2 YFSETQ, per germline. The V and J ends lost 0 bases and 8 bases respectively, with 8 bases between them. This CDR3 comprises 12 residues. The CDR3 sequence is CASSLGGEEAFF. CDR3 sequence (DNA): TGCGCCAGCAGCTTGGGGGGTGAGGAAGCTTTCTTT. The whole variable domain, filled in from reference TRBV5-1 and TRBJ1-1, reads KAGVTQTPRYLIKTRGQQVTLSCSPISGHRSVSWYQQTPGQGLQFLFEYFSETQRNKGNFPGRFSGRQFSNSRSEMNVSTLELGDSALYLCASSLGGEEAFFGQGTRLTVV.

The rearrangement joins TRBV12-3 or TRBV12-4 to TRBJ2-1; 7 bases fit TRBD2. CDR3 length equals 15 residues. V shed 4 bases and J 8 bases; nucleotides not matched to a gene: 11. CDR3 nucleotide sequence: TGTGCCAGCAGTTACAGGAGCAGCGGGGTGGATGAGCAGTTCTTC. It specifies CASSYRSSGVDEQFF.

V usage is TRBV29-1 and J usage is TRBJ1-2; 8 bases align to TRBD1. The CDR3 loop spans 13 amino acids. Germline assignment: CDR1 SQVTM and CDR2 ANQGSEA. V lost 4 bases and J lost 2; bases outside the gene matches: 3. The chain's CDR3 is CSVGTGPNYGYTF. The CDR3 nucleotides read TGCAGCGTTGGGACAGGGCCAAACTATGGCTACACCTTC.

This clonotype was recorded many times. The chain uses TRBV10-1 and TRBJ1-2, with 9 nucleotides matching TRBD1. V trimming: 6 bases; J trimming: 8 bases; junction bases outside the gene matches: 7. The CDR3 is 13 residues long. Germline V lookup: CDR1 WNHNN, CDR2 SYGVQD (reference sequence). CDR3 coding DNA: TGCGCCAGCAGCCCAAGACAGGGGGGCGGCTACACCTTC. Translating it yields CASSPRQGGGYTF.

The chain recombines TRBV24-1 with TRBJ2-5; 8 bases are a match to TRBD1. Trimming at V came to 1 base and at J to 11 bases, leaving 11 bases not matched to a gene. CDR1 is KGHDR, CDR2 SFDVKD, per germline. The CDR3 sequence is 15 residues long. The CDR3 sequence: CATSDFSDRVNEQYF. For the CDR3, the DNA is TGTGCCACCAGTGATTTTTCGGACAGGGTGAATGAGCAGTACTTC.

This clonotype was counted only a few times. The CDR3 DNA reads TGCGCCACCGGGACTAGCGATTACAATGAGCAGTTCTTC. It yields the protein CATGTSDYNEQFF. V is TRBV5-1 and J is TRBJ2-1, with 10 bases lining up with TRBD2. Germline CDR1 and CDR2: SGHRS and YFSETQ. V gave up 9 bases and J gave up 4 bases; unmatched junction bases: 4. The CDR3 has 13 residues.